This T cell receptor beta chain is drawn from a study of regulatory T cells in long-lasting Graves disease. This clonotype was seen at least ten times. The time point: newly diagnosed GD, antithyroid drugs for less than 3 months. Generation of the TCR library employed RNA extracted from PBMCs. In building TCR beta libraries, iRepertoire HTBI primers were used together with Arm-PCR of CDR3 regions. Each CDR3 protein gets one entry after TCRdb re-called the multiplex PCR reads with MiXCR. The sample holds about 430,000 distinct CDR3 sequences, approximately 15% seen once. V lost 0 bases, J lost 4 bases, and 5 bases stayed unmatched. CDR1 is SGHNT, CDR2 YENEEA, per germline. This CDR3 contains 16 residues. These data were likewise used in another study, on T cells in Graves' hyperthyroidism and ophthalmopathy.

This TCR came from a woman between 35 and 50 years old with Graves disease. The J gene is TRBJ2-3, the V gene TRBV11-3, with 9 bases aligning to TRBD2. Specimen: peripheral blood mononuclear cells (PBMCs), collected at new diagnosis, from a patient treated with antithyroid drugs. The CDR3 DNA sequence: TGTGCCAGCAGCTTAGAGGAGCGGGAGGAGGCAGATACGCAGTATTTT. It specifies CASSLEEREEADTQYF.